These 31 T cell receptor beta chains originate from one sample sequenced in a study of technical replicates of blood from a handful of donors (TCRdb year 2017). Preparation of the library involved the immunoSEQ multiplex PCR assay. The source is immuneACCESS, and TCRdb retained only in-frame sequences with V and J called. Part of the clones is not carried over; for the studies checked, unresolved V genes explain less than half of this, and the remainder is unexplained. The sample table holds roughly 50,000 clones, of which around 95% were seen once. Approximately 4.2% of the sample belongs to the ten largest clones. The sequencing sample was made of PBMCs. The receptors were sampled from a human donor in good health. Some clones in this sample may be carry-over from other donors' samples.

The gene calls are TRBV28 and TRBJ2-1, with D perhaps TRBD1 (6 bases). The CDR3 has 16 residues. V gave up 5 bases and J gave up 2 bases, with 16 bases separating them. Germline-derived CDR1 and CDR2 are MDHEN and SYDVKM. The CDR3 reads CASSPYRVITYNEQFF. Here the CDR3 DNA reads TGTGCCAGCAGTCCATACAGGGTTATTACCTACAATGAGCAGTTCTTC.

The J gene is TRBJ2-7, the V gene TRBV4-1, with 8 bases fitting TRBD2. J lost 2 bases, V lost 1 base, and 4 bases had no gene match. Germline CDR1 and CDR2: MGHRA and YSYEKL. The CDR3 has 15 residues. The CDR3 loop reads CASSQVLAEAYEQYF. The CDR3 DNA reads TGCGCCAGCAGCCAAGTACTAGCGGAGGCCTACGAGCAGTACTTC.

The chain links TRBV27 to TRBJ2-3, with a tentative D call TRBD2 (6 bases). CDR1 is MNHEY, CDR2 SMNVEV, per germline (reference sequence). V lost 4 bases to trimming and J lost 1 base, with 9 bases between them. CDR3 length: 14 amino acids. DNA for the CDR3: TGTGCCAGCAGTTCTCGCGGGGGCACAGATACGCAGTATTTT. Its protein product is CASSSRGGTDTQYF.

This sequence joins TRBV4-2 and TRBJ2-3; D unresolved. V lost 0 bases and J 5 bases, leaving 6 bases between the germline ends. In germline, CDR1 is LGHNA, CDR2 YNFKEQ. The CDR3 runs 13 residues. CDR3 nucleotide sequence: TGTGCCAGCAGCCAAGAGACGGGAGATACGCAGTATTTT. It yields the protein CASSQETGDTQYF.

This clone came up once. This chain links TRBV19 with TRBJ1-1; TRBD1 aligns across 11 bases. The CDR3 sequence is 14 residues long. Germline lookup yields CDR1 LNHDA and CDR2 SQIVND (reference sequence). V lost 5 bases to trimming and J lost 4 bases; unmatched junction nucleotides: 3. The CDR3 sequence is CASSPGQGATEAFF. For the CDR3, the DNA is TGTGCCAGTAGTCCCGGACAGGGGGCCACTGAAGCTTTCTTT.

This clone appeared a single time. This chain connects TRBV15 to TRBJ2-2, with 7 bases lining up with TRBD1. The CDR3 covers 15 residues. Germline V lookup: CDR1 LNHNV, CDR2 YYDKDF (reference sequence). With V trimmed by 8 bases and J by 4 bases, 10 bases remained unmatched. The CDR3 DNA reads TGTGCCACCCGCGGGCAGGGGGTGGGCACCGGGGAGCTGTTTTTT. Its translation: CATRGQGVGTGELFF.

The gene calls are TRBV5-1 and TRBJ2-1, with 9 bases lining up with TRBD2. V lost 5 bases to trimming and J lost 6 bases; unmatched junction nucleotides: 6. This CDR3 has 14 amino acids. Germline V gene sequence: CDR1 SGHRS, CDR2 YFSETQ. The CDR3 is CASRVAGVGNEQFF. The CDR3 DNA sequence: TGCGCCAGCAGGGTAGCGGGAGTTGGCAATGAGCAGTTCTTC.

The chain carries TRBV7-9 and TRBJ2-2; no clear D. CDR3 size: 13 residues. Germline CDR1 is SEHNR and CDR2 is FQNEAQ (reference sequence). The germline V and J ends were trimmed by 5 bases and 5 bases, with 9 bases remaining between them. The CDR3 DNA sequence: TGTGCCAGCAGCCAATCTAGTACCGGGGAGCTGTTTTTT. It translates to CASSQSSTGELFF.

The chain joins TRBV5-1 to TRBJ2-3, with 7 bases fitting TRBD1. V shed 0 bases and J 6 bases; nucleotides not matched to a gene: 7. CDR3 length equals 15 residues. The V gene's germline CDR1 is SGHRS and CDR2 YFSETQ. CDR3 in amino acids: CASSLEQGIRDTQYF. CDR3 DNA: TGCGCCAGCAGCTTGGAACAGGGGATCAGGGATACGCAGTATTTT.

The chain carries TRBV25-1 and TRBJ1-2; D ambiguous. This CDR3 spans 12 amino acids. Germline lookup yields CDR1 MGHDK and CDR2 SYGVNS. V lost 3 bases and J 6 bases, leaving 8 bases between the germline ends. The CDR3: CASSETWHGYTF. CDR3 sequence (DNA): TGTGCCAGCAGTGAGACATGGCATGGCTACACCTTC.

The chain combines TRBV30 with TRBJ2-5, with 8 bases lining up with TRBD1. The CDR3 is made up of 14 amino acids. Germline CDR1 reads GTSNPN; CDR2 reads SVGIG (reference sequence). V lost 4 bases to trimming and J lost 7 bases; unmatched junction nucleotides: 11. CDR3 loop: CAWNQGGQGRTQYF. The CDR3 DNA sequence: TGTGCCTGGAACCAAGGAGGACAGGGTAGGACCCAGTACTTC.

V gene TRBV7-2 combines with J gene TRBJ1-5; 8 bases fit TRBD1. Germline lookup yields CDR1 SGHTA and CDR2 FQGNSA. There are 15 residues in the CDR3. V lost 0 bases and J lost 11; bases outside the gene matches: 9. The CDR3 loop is CASSLAGTGGSAQHF. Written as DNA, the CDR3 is TGTGCCAGCAGCTTAGCGGGGACAGGAGGATCTGCCCAGCATTTT.

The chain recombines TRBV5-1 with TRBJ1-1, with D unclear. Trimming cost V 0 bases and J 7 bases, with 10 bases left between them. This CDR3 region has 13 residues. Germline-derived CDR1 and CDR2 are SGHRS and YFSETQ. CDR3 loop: CASSLAPSGEAFF. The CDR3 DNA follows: TGCGCCAGCAGCTTGGCCCCGTCAGGTGAAGCTTTCTTT.

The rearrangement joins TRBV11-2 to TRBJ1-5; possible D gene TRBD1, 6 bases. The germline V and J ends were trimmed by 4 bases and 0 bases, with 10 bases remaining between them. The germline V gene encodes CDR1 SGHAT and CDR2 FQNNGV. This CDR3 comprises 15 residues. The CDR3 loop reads CASSSSGHSNQPQHF. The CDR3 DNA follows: TGTGCCAGCAGCTCCTCGGGACATAGCAATCAGCCCCAGCATTTT.

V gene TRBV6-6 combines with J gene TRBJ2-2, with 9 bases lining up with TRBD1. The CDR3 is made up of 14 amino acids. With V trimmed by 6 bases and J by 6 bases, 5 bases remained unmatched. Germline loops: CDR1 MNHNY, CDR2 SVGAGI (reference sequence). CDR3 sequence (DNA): TGTGCCAGCAGGGACAGGGGAGAATCCGGGGAGCTGTTTTTT. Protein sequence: CASRDRGESGELFF.

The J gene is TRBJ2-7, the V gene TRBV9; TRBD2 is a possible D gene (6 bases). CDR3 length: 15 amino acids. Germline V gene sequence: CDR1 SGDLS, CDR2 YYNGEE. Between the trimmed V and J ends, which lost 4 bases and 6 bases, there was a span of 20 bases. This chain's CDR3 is CASSLSGGVGIEQYF. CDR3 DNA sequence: TGTGCCAGCAGCTTGAGCGGAGGGGTCGGTATCGAGCAGTACTTC. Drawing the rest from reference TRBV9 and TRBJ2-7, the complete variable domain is DSGVTQTPKHLITATGQRVTLRCSPRSGDLSVYWYQQSLDQGLQFLIQYYNGEERAKGNILERFSAQQFPDLHSELNLSSLELGDSALYFCASSLSGGVGIEQYFGPGTRLTVT.

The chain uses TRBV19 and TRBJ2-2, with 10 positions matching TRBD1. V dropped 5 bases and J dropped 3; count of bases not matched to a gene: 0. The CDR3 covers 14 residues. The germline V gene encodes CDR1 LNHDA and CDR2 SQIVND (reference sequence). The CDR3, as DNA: TGTGCCAGTAGTGGACAGGGGGACACCGGGGAGCTGTTTTTT. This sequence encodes CASSGQGDTGELFF.

CDR3 residues: CASSWDSQNTGELFF. For the CDR3, the DNA is TGCGCCAGCAGCTGGGACAGCCAGAACACCGGGGAGCTGTTTTTT. V is TRBV5-1 and J is TRBJ2-2; 7 nucleotides agree with TRBD1. This CDR3 is built from 15 residues. Unmatched junction bases numbered 3, after V lost 3 bases and J lost 1 base. In germline, CDR1 is SGHRS, CDR2 YFSETQ.

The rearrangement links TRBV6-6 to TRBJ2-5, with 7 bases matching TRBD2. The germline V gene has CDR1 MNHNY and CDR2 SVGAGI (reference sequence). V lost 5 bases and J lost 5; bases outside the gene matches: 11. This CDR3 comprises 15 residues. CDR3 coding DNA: TGTGCCAGCAGTCCGACCGGGACTATCCGGGAGACCCAGTACTTC. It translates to CASSPTGTIRETQYF.

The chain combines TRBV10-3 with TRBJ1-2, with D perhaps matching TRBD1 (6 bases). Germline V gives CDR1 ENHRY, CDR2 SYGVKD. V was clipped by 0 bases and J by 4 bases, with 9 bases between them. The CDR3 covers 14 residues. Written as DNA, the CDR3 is TGTGCCATCAGTGAGTCGATAGGGGGCTATGGCTACACCTTC. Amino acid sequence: CAISESIGGYGYTF.

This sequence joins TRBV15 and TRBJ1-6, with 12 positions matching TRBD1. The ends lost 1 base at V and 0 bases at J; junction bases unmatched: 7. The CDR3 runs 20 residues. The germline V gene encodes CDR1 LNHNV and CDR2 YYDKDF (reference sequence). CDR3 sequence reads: CATSRVYGTGGLSYNSPLHF. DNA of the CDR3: TGTGCCACCAGCAGAGTATACGGGACAGGGGGCCTCTCCTATAATTCACCCCTCCACTTT.

DNA for the CDR3: TGCGCCAGCAGCCACTCTTTAACTACCAATAATTCACCCCTCCACTTT. It is translated as CASSHSLTTNNSPLHF. V and J are TRBV4-3 and TRBJ1-6; no definite D call. Germline V CDR1 and CDR2: LGHNA, YSLEER. V was trimmed by 3 bases and J by 5 bases, leaving 14 bases between them. This CDR3 is 16 amino acids long.

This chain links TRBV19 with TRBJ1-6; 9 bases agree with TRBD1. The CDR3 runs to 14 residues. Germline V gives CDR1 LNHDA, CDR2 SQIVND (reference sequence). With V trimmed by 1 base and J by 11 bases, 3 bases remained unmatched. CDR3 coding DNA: TGTGCCAGTAGTATAGCGGGACAGGGAGCACCCCTCCACTTT. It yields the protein CASSIAGQGAPLHF. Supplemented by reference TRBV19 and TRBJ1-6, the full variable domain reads DGGITQSPKYLFRKEGQNVTLSCEQNLNHDAMYWYRQDPGQGLRLIYYSQIVNDFQKGDIAEGYSVSREKKESFPLTVTSAQKNPTAFYLCASSIAGQGAPLHFGNGTRLTVT.

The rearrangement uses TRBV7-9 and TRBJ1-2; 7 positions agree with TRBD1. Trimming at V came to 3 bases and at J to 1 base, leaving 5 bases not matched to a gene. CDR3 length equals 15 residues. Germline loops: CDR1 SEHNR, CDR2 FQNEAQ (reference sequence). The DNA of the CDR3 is TGTGCCAGCAGCTTGCAGGGGGTTAGTAACTATGGCTACACCTTC. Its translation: CASSLQGVSNYGYTF. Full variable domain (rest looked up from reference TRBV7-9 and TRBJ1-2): DTGVSQNPRHKITKRGQNVTFRCDPISEHNRLYWYRQTLGQGPEFLTYFQNEAQLEKSRLLSDRFSAERPKGSFSTLEIQRTEQGDSAMYLCASSLQGVSNYGYTFGSGTRLTVV.

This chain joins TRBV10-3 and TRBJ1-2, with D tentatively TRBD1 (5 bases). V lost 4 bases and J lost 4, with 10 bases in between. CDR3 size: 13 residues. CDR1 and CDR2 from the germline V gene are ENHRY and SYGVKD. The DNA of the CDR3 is TGTGCCATCAGTGTTCAGGGATCCTATGGCTACACCTTC. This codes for CAISVQGSYGYTF.

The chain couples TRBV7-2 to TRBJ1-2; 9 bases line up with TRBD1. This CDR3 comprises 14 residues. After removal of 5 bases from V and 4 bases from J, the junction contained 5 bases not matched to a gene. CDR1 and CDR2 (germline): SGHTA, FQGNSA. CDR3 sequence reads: CASSAQTGGYGYTF. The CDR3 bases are TGTGCCAGCAGCGCCCAGACAGGGGGCTATGGCTACACCTTC. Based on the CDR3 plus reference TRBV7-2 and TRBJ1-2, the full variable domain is GAGVSQSPSNKVTEKGKDVELRCDPISGHTALYWYRQSLGQGLEFLIYFQGNSAPDKSGLPSDRFSAERTGGSVSTLTIQRTQQEDSAVYLCASSAQTGGYGYTFGSGTRLTVV.

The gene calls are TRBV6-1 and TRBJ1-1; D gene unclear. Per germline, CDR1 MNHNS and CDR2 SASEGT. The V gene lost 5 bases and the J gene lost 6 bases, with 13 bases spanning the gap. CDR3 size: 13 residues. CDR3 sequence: CASSLGPLAEAFF. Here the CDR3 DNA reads TGTGCCAGCAGTCTCGGTCCTTTGGCTGAAGCTTTCTTT.

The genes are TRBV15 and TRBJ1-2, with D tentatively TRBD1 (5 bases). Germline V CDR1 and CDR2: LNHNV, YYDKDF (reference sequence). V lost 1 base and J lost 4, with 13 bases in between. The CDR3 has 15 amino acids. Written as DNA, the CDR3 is TGTGCCACCAGCAGAGTCCCTCAGGGTATCTATGGCTACACCTTC. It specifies CATSRVPQGIYGYTF. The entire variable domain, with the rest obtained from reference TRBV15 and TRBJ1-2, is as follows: DAMVIQNPRYQVTQFGKPVTLSCSQTLNHNVMYWYQQKSSQAPKLLFHYYDKDFNNEADTPDNFQSRRPNTSFCFLDIRSPGLGDTAMYLCATSRVPQGIYGYTFGSGTRLTVV.

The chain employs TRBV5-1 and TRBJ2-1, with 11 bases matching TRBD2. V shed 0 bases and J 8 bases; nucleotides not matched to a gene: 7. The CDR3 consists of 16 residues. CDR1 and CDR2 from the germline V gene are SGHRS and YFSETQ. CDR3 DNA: TGCGCCAGCAGCTTGGTTAGCGGGAGGGCCGGGGATGAGCAGTTCTTC. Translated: CASSLVSGRAGDEQFF.

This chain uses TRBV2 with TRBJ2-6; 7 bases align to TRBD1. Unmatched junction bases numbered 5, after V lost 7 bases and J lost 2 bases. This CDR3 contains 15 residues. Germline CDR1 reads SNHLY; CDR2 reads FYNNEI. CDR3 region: CASILTGTGANVLTF. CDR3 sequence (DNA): TGTGCCAGCATCCTGACAGGGACTGGGGCCAACGTCCTGACTTTC.

This CDR3 is CASSQVGTGVGYTF. The CDR3 nucleotides are TGCGCCAGCAGCCAAGTCGGGACAGGGGTGGGCTACACCTTC. This chain links TRBV4-3 with TRBJ1-2, with 10 bases matching TRBD1. The CDR3 runs to 14 residues. The germline V gene has CDR1 LGHNA and CDR2 YSLEER. V trimming: 1 base; J trimming: 8 bases; junction bases outside the gene matches: 4.